The 19 T cell receptor beta chains given below trace back to one sample, sequenced in a study of T cell changes during pregnancy in multiple sclerosis. Using immunoSEQ multiplex PCR, the repertoire was profiled, and TCRdb retains in-frame clones only, with some absent. The sample consists of 26,000 or so clones, 89% of them appearing once. This specimen consisted of CD8+ T cells from peripheral blood mononuclear cells, obtained in the second trimester of pregnancy. The receptors come from a female donor with multiple sclerosis, enrolled in a pregnancy study.

The V and J genes are TRBV6-6 and TRBJ2-2, with a possible D match to TRBD1 (6 bases). V was clipped by 1 base and J by 5 bases, with 11 bases between them. CDR1 is MNHNY and CDR2 is SVGAGI in the germline V gene (reference sequence). The CDR3 runs to 15 residues. CDR3 sequence reads: CASSYFIGGTGELFF. CDR3 bases: TGTGCCAGCAGTTACTTTATAGGGGGAACCGGGGAGCTGTTTTTT.

This clone was found a few times. The chain has TRBV9 and TRBJ2-1; 7 bases line up with TRBD2. The junction had 7 bases not matched to a gene; V was cut back by 3 bases and J by 10 bases. The CDR3 spans 13 residues. CDR1 and CDR2 (germline): SGDLS, YYNGEE. The CDR3 DNA reads TGTGCCAGCAGCGGACGGACTAGTTGGGAGCAGTTCTTC. It specifies CASSGRTSWEQFF.

J is TRBJ2-7 and V is TRBV5-1; no firm D call. Germline V lookup: CDR1 SGHRS, CDR2 YFSETQ. CDR3 length equals 13 residues. V was cut by 0 bases and J by 3 bases, with 7 bases left in between. CDR3 in DNA: TGCGCCAGCAGCTTGGGAGGCGGCTACGAGCAGTACTTC. Protein sequence: CASSLGGGYEQYF.

The V call is TRBV28, the J call TRBJ1-1, with D unclear. The CDR3 contains 13 residues. From germline, CDR1 is MDHEN and CDR2 SYDVKM. The V end lost 7 bases, the J end lost 1 base, and 10 bases lay between the germline ends. In DNA, the CDR3 is TGTGCCAGCACCTTCTATCCGAACACTGAAGCTTTCTTT. This sequence encodes CASTFYPNTEAFF.

This sequence joins TRBV28 and TRBJ2-5; 10 positions agree with TRBD2. CDR3 length equals 15 residues. Germline V lookup: CDR1 MDHEN, CDR2 SYDVKM. V shed 2 bases and J 5 bases; nucleotides not matched to a gene: 5. The CDR3 DNA sequence: TGTGCCAGCAGTTTAGAGCGGGAGGGCCTGGAGACCCAGTACTTC. Translated, it gives CASSLEREGLETQYF.

The gene calls are TRBV6-1 and TRBJ1-1, with D tentatively TRBD1 (5 bases). Trimming removed 3 bases from V and 5 bases from J, with 19 bases in between. The CDR3 is made up of 16 amino acids. Germline V gene lookup returns CDR1 MNHNS and CDR2 SASEGT. CDR3 in DNA: TGTGCCAGCAGTGACGCGGGACGAAGGGGAAGTACTGAAGCTTTCTTT. Translation: CASSDAGRRGSTEAFF.

The chain employs TRBV29-1 and TRBJ1-1; D remains ambiguous. The germline gives CDR1 SQVTM, CDR2 ANQGSEA. The CDR3 length is 15 residues. Trimming removed 7 bases at V and 1 base at J, with 19 bases between. The CDR3 region has the DNA TGCAGCGCTGAGCCCCAAGCCGGGGAGAACACTGAAGCTTTCTTT. It is translated as CSAEPQAGENTEAFF.

This clone was found once. The chain combines TRBV16 with TRBJ2-7, with D possibly TRBD2 on 6 matching bases. The V gene lost 4 bases and the J gene lost 3 bases, with 19 bases spanning the gap. The CDR3 sequence is 16 residues long. Germline V gene sequence: CDR1 KGHSY, CDR2 FQNENV. The CDR3 is CASSLSPRETGYEQYF. For the CDR3, the DNA is TGTGCCAGCAGCCTCAGTCCACGGGAGACCGGCTACGAGCAGTACTTC.

V is TRBV7-9 and J is TRBJ2-5; 13 positions match TRBD2. The germline CDR1 and CDR2 sequences are SEHNR and FQNEAQ (reference sequence). The CDR3 has 19 residues. Losses at the gene ends were 5 bases for V and 1 base for J; bases not matched to a gene: 13. The CDR3 reads CASSPLRLAGGLSQETQYF. CDR3 nucleotides: TGTGCCAGCAGCCCCCTTCGACTAGCGGGAGGCCTCAGCCAAGAGACCCAGTACTTC.

The J gene is TRBJ2-7, the V gene TRBV19; 10 bases line up with TRBD2. The V and J ends lost 0 bases and 3 bases, in that order; junction bases with no gene match: 8. Germline assignment: CDR1 LNHDA and CDR2 SQIVND (reference sequence). CDR3 length: 17 amino acids. DNA for the CDR3: TGTGCCAGTAGTATAGATGGTGTAGCGGGAGGATTCTACGAGCAGTACTTC. Protein: CASSIDGVAGGFYEQYF.

This chain links TRBV27 with TRBJ2-1, with 12 bases aligning to TRBD2. CDR3 length: 14 amino acids. CDR1 is MNHEY and CDR2 is SMNVEV in the germline V gene (reference sequence). The V and J ends lost 6 bases and 8 bases, in that order; junction bases with no gene match: 5. CDR3 nucleotide sequence: TGTGCCAGCAGGCCGGGACTAGCGGGCCATGAGCAGTTCTTC. Its translation is CASRPGLAGHEQFF.

The rearrangement joins TRBV7-8 to TRBJ2-4; TRBD2 matches at 11 bases. The CDR3 is 16 amino acids. The J segment lost 2 bases and the V segment lost 4 bases, leaving 4 bases of the junction unmatched. The germline V gene has CDR1 SGHVS and CDR2 FQNEAQ. The CDR3 loop reads CASSSSSGRTKNIQYF. The CDR3 DNA sequence: TGTGCCAGCAGCTCTTCTAGCGGGAGGACCAAAAACATTCAGTACTTC.

This chain links TRBV30 with TRBJ1-5, with 7 positions matching TRBD1. This CDR3 is 14 amino acids long. The J segment lost 5 bases and the V segment lost 5 bases, leaving 9 bases of the junction unmatched. Per germline, CDR1 GTSNPN and CDR2 SVGIG (reference sequence). The DNA for the CDR3 is TGTGCCTGGTCTACCGGGACAGAAGATCAGCCCCAGCATTTT. It translates to CAWSTGTEDQPQHF.

This sequence joins TRBV10-3 and TRBJ1-5; tentative D call: TRBD1 (6 bases). Looked up from germline, CDR1 is ENHRY and CDR2 is SYGVKD. Trimming cost V 8 bases and J 3 bases, with 11 bases left between them. The CDR3 length is 13 residues. In DNA form, the CDR3 reads TGTGCCATCCGGACAGAGTACAATCAGCCCCAGCATTTT. Its protein product is CAIRTEYNQPQHF.

The J gene is TRBJ1-2, the V gene TRBV18, with TRBD1 identical over 10 bases. V lost 1 base to trimming and J lost 4 bases; unmatched junction nucleotides: 3. This CDR3 has 15 amino acids. CDR1 is KGHSH, CDR2 LQKENI, per germline. CDR3 protein: CASSPRQGAGYGYTF. The DNA of the CDR3 is TGTGCCAGCTCACCACGACAGGGGGCGGGCTATGGCTACACCTTC.

This clone was seen only a few times. The chain links TRBV15 to TRBJ1-1; unclear D gene. Germline CDR1 LNHNV, CDR2 YYDKDF (reference sequence). CDR3 length: 14 residues. The V end was cut by 0 bases, the J end by 3 bases, with 8 bases between. CDR3 sequence: CATSRDLEDTEAFF. The CDR3 coding sequence is TGTGCCACCAGCAGAGATCTAGAGGACACTGAAGCTTTCTTT. Full variable domain (rest looked up from reference TRBV15 and TRBJ1-1): DAMVIQNPRYQVTQFGKPVTLSCSQTLNHNVMYWYQQKSSQAPKLLFHYYDKDFNNEADTPDNFQSRRPNTSFCFLDIRSPGLGDTAMYLCATSRDLEDTEAFFGQGTRLTVV.

This clone is labeled as medium-sized (0.01 to 0.1%). J is TRBJ2-7 and V is TRBV4-2; TRBD1 aligns across 10 bases. Germline lookup yields CDR1 LGHNA and CDR2 YNFKEQ. This CDR3 comprises 16 residues. J gave up 5 bases and V 4 bases, and 11 bases lay outside the gene matches. The CDR3 sequence: CASSPYPGQGRHEQYF. In nucleotides, the CDR3 is TGTGCCAGCAGCCCATACCCGGGACAGGGGAGACACGAGCAGTACTTC.

This clone was seen a single time. The chain combines TRBV12-5 with TRBJ2-1, with 7 bases aligning to TRBD1. CDR3 length: 17 residues. J was trimmed by 4 bases and V by 1 base; bases with no gene match: 10. Per the germline V gene, CDR1 is LGHNT and CDR2 is FRNRAP. CDR3 protein: CASGLDTRDSPYNEQFF. The CDR3 DNA is TGTGCTAGTGGTTTGGACACCCGGGACAGCCCGTACAATGAGCAGTTCTTC.

V gene TRBV5-1 combines with J gene TRBJ2-1, with D possibly TRBD2 on 6 matching bases. Deletions cut 4 bases from V and 0 bases from J, with 11 bases between. CDR1 is SGHRS and CDR2 is YFSETQ in the germline V gene. This CDR3 region has 15 residues. In DNA form, the CDR3 reads TGCGCCAGCAGCCCAACGACTAGCTCCTACAATGAGCAGTTCTTC. Translation gives CASSPTTSSYNEQFF.